Below, 19 T cell receptor beta chains from the same sample are listed, as sequenced in a study of control samples from healthy donors and cancer patients. Repertoires were generated with immunoSEQ multiplex PCR, while TCRdb's copy carries only in-frame clones and drops some. The sample contains 120,000 or so clones, approximately 89% of which appear only once. The material sequenced was blood. Receptors originate from a man in his sixties in good health.

The V gene is TRBV28, the J gene TRBJ1-1, with TRBD1 as a possible D gene (5 bases). This CDR3 is 12 amino acids long. Germline CDR1 reads MDHEN; CDR2 reads SYDVKM. Deletions cut 6 bases from V and 1 base from J, with 6 bases between. This CDR3 is CASRGGNTEAFF. The CDR3, as DNA: TGTGCCAGCAGGGGGGGGAACACTGAAGCTTTCTTT.

There are a few counts of this clone. The chain is built from TRBV28 and TRBJ2-1, with 7 bases identical to TRBD2. This CDR3 is built from 15 residues. Germline CDR1 MDHEN, CDR2 SYDVKM. V gave up 2 bases and J gave up 5 bases; unmatched junction bases: 6. CDR3 in amino acids: CASSLGGVRDNEQFF. The DNA of the CDR3 is TGTGCCAGCAGTTTAGGGGGGGTTCGAGACAATGAGCAGTTCTTC.

The J gene is TRBJ1-2, the V gene TRBV12-3 or TRBV12-4; tentatively, D is TRBD1 (6 bases). V shed 9 bases and J shed 2 bases, with 13 bases lying between them. CDR3 size: 13 residues. CDR3 nucleotides: TGTGCCAGTTCGGGGGCTGAGAACTATGGCTACACCTTC. This gives the protein CASSGAENYGYTF.

V gene TRBV6-6 combines with J gene TRBJ1-1; the D is unclear. The CDR3 runs to 13 residues. Germline assignment: CDR1 MNHNY and CDR2 SVGAGI (reference sequence). The V end was cut by 5 bases, the J end by 11 bases, with 18 bases between. In DNA, the CDR3 is TGTGCCAGCAGTCCACGGTTAGGTGGCGAGGCTTTCTTT. Its translation is CASSPRLGGEAFF.

The V and J genes are TRBV9 and TRBJ2-1; TRBD2 agrees at 8 bases. The germline gives CDR1 SGDLS, CDR2 YYNGEE. Losses at the gene ends were 1 base for V and 4 bases for J; bases not matched to a gene: 7. The CDR3 covers 16 residues. The CDR3 DNA reads TGTGCCAGCAGCGTAATTAGCGGGGTCGTTTACAATGAGCAGTTCTTC. It translates to CASSVISGVVYNEQFF.

This rearrangement joins TRBV4-1 to TRBJ2-2, with unresolved D. CDR3 length: 13 amino acids. Germline assignment: CDR1 MGHRA and CDR2 YSYEKL. Trimming took off 4 bases at V and 6 bases at J, with 9 bases between the two ends. CDR3 nucleotide sequence: TGCGCCAGCAGCCCCGCCCGCCCCGGGGAGCTGTTTTTT. As protein: CASSPARPGELFF.

This chain links TRBV24-1 with TRBJ2-3; unclear D gene. The length of the CDR3 is 13 residues. Germline V gives CDR1 KGHDR, CDR2 SFDVKD. Trimming took off 8 bases at V and 5 bases at J, with 13 bases between the two ends. CDR3: CATTTGPGDTQYF. The CDR3 coding sequence is TGTGCCACCACTACCGGGCCCGGAGATACGCAGTATTTT.

The rearrangement uses TRBV2 and TRBJ2-7; 9 bases align to TRBD2. This CDR3 has 16 amino acids. J gave up 4 bases and V 2 bases, and 9 bases lay outside the gene matches. The germline V gene has CDR1 SNHLY and CDR2 FYNNEI. The CDR3 loop is CASSELGAGGLYEQYF. Here the CDR3 DNA reads TGTGCCAGCAGTGAATTGGGAGCGGGGGGACTTTACGAGCAGTACTTC.

The chain joins TRBV24-1 to TRBJ2-4; maybe TRBD2 (5 bases). V was cut by 10 bases and J by 6 bases, with 9 bases left in between. The CDR3 spans 11 residues. CDR1 is KGHDR, CDR2 SFDVKD, per germline. The CDR3 here is CATQAGNIQYF. DNA for the CDR3: TGTGCCACTCAGGCGGGAAACATTCAGTACTTC.

This sequence joins TRBV7-2 and TRBJ1-5; weak D call: TRBD1 (5 bases). Trimming removed 1 base at V and 7 bases at J, with 17 bases between. This CDR3 contains 16 residues. Germline CDR1 reads SGHTA; CDR2 reads FQGNSA. CDR3 amino acids: CASSLVGARVNQPQHF. CDR3 nucleotide sequence: TGTGCCAGCAGCTTAGTGGGAGCCAGGGTGAACCAGCCCCAGCATTTT.

The chain uses TRBV19 and TRBJ1-1; no definite D call. This CDR3 has 14 amino acids. V was shortened by 5 bases and J by 0 bases, with 10 bases between the two germline ends. Germline V gene sequence: CDR1 LNHDA, CDR2 SQIVND (reference sequence). In nucleotides, the CDR3 is TGTGCCAGTAGTTTAGGGTACATGAACACTGAAGCTTTCTTT. It is translated as CASSLGYMNTEAFF.

The chain has TRBV27 and TRBJ1-4; no firm D call. This CDR3 spans 11 amino acids. Germline CDR1 MNHEY, CDR2 SMNVEV (reference sequence). The V and J ends lost 8 bases and 10 bases respectively, with 11 bases between them. CDR3 nucleotides: TGTGCCAGCGGTCCGACGGGAAAACTGTTTTTT. Amino acid sequence: CASGPTGKLFF.

The rearrangement joins TRBV3-1 (or the pseudogene TRBV3-2) to TRBJ1-1; unclear D gene. Germline lookup yields CDR1 LGHDT and CDR2 YNNKEL (reference sequence). V lost 4 bases and J 1 base, leaving 7 bases between the germline ends. The CDR3 consists of 13 residues. The CDR3 is CASSPPGNTEAFF. For the CDR3, the DNA is TGTGCCAGCAGCCCACCAGGGAACACTGAAGCTTTCTTT.

J is TRBJ2-3 and V is TRBV18, with 7 nucleotides matching TRBD2. V trimming: 3 bases; J trimming: 4 bases; junction bases outside the gene matches: 10. There are 16 residues in the CDR3. Germline assignment: CDR1 KGHSH and CDR2 LQKENI. The CDR3 protein is CASSPLGEGWADTQYF. The CDR3 DNA is TGTGCCAGCTCACCCCTTGGGGAGGGGTGGGCAGATACGCAGTATTTT.

The chain recombines TRBV5-1 with TRBJ2-3; possibly TRBD2 for D (6 bases). CDR3 length: 13 amino acids. CDR1 is SGHRS, CDR2 YFSETQ, per germline. V was cut by 7 bases and J by 4 bases, with 13 bases left in between. CDR3 in amino acids: CASGRGGADTQYF. CDR3 bases: TGCGCCAGCGGGCGGGGAGGAGCAGATACGCAGTATTTT.

This sequence joins TRBV4-2 and TRBJ1-6; D is uncertain. This CDR3 has 13 residues. Germline loops: CDR1 LGHNA, CDR2 YNFKEQ. V was trimmed by 1 base and J by 7 bases, leaving 5 bases between them. CDR3: CASSQVINSPLHF. The CDR3 coding sequence is TGTGCCAGCAGCCAAGTGATCAATTCACCCCTCCACTTT.

This rearrangement joins TRBV7-2 to TRBJ2-5, with 7 bases fitting TRBD1. CDR1 SGHTA and CDR2 FQGNSA come from the germline V gene. V was pared by 5 bases and J by 5 bases, with 8 bases of the junction left unmatched. This CDR3 has 14 residues. CDR3 sequence reads: CASSLVGGIETQYF. CDR3 nucleotides: TGTGCCAGCAGCCTAGTAGGGGGCATTGAGACCCAGTACTTC.

To note about this clone: At one of its ends the junction is not consistent with the germline gene, which may arise from a read error. Other DNA sequences in this sample translate to the same CDR3. This sequence joins TRBV18 and TRBJ1-1; D is perhaps TRBD1 (5 bases). The CDR3 spans 16 residues. In germline, CDR1 is KGHSH, CDR2 LQKENI. The CDR3 sequence: CASSLLGGQMNTEAFF. The CDR3 DNA sequence: TGTGCTAGCTCCCTCTTGGGGGGTCAAATGAACACTGAAGCTTTCTTT.

This chain uses TRBV16 with TRBJ2-3; tentatively, D is TRBD1 (5 bases). Germline CDR1 reads KGHSY; CDR2 reads FQNENV. This CDR3 region has 15 residues. V lost 0 bases to trimming and J lost 3 bases, with 10 bases between them. CDR3 amino acids: CASSQSGLGTDTQYF. CDR3 sequence (DNA): TGTGCCAGCAGCCAATCGGGGCTGGGGACAGATACGCAGTATTTT.